This entry features one T cell receptor beta chain sequence. Its antigen is as yet unknown. This CDR3 spans 17 amino acids. CDR1 and CDR2 (germline): KGHSH, LQKENI. Trimming left V 5 bases short and J 7 bases short, with 26 bases between. This record belongs to a study of T cell responses to AZD1222 COVID-19 vaccine. Study results and caveats: Most donors were white British, females outnumbered males, and clonal diversity was possibly underestimated. Nearly half of unique spike-specific TCRs reportedly avoided B.1.351 and B.1.1.7 mutated regions. Regions 160-218 and 743-854 dominated among vaccine-associated CD4 TCRs spanning spike.

Profiling relied on immunoSEQ multiplex PCR, and the TCRdb table lists in-frame clones only, not all of them. The sample records 90,000 to 130,000 clones, around 82% being singletons. This TCR was sampled from an adult in good health. The chain employs TRBV18 and TRBJ1-1; tentative D call: TRBD1 (5 bases). This material consisted of peripheral blood, taken on day 0 of AZD1222 vaccination. CDR3 in amino acids: CASSNHSGFGLGHEAFF. The CDR3 coding sequence is TGTGCCAGCTCAAACCACAGTGGGTTCGGCTTAGGACATGAAGCTTTCTTT.